Below, one T cell receptor (beta chain) is given with its context. Its antigen is unknown. The data stem from a study of cytomegalovirus exposure and HLA in healthy donors. Broader study findings: Later, an analysis showed that TCR beta chains associated with HLA were more clonally expanded than others that were equally common. Cytomegalovirus-associated TCR beta chains were listed, numbering 150 to 200. Being productive about 90% or about 30% of the time was typical of most TCR beta V segments in an earlier analysis.

It was healthy bone marrow donors who served as donors. Vbeta (60) and Jbeta (13) primers were used in the PCR. Some clones are missing from TCRdb's copy, which holds only in-frame ones; the method was immunoSEQ multiplex PCR. The sample lists roughly 200,000 clones, 75% to 80% occurring once. This TCR derives from a female donor in good health and CMV-seronegative. The specimen sequenced was PBMCs.

CDR3 sequence (DNA): TGTGCCAGTAGTAAGTTGGGGGGGACCTACAATGAGCAGTTCTTC. Translation gives CASSKLGGTYNEQFF. The chain joins TRBV19 to TRBJ2-1, with 7 bases that match TRBD2. The CDR3 is 15 residues long. Germline V gives CDR1 LNHDA, CDR2 SQIVND (reference sequence). V shed 4 bases, J shed 2 bases, and the junction held 5 bases outside the gene matches.